The 9 T cell receptor beta chains below come from one sample, sequenced in a study of blood T cells in healthy people across ages (dated by TCRdb to the mid-2010s). Preparation of the library involved 5' RACE. Sequencing was carried out with an Illumina HiSeq 2500. A second PCR of roughly 7 to 12 cycles was performed with a sample-barcoded 5' primer and a J-beta primer mix. The public reads were run again by TCRdb, first through fastp at Q25 and then through MiXCR, and only productive beta chains were kept. Each record represents a unique CDR3 protein, reported with the most common genes and DNA among its rows. The sample has 550,000 to 650,000 distinct CDR3 sequences on record, 27% of them singletons. The ten largest clones capture roughly 3.5% of the sample. These data were also reused for a study on T cells of mothers and their children.

Sequences were obtained from blood. All receptors derive from a boy aged 2 to 10 in good health.

The chain employs TRBV9 and TRBJ2-2, with D hard to call. Trimming left V 0 bases short and J 1 base short, with 10 bases between. The CDR3 extends over 16 amino acids. In germline, CDR1 is SGDLS, CDR2 YYNGEE. CDR3 bases: TGTGCCAGCAGCGTAGGGGTACTCCTGAACACCGGGGAGCTGTTTTTT. It encodes CASSVGVLLNTGELFF.

The V call is TRBV5-1, the J call TRBJ2-1; TRBD2 matches at 8 bases. The CDR3 contains 14 residues. Looked up from germline, CDR1 is SGHRS and CDR2 is YFSETQ. The junction had 12 bases not matched to a gene; V was cut back by 8 bases and J by 8 bases. The CDR3 DNA reads as TGCGCCAGTTCGCGACTAGCGATTGGGGATGAGCAGTTCTTC. It specifies CASSRLAIGDEQFF.

This clonotype turned up a few times. Relative to the germline gene, one junction end is altered; a read error may explain this. V gene TRBV4-3 combines with J gene TRBJ2-1; 10 nucleotides align to TRBD2. This CDR3 comprises 16 residues. Germline V gene lookup returns CDR1 LGHNA and CDR2 YSLEER. The CDR3 protein is CTSGRELAGSYNEQFF. The CDR3 region has the DNA TGCACCAGTGGGAGGGAACTAGCGGGGTCCTACAATGAGCAGTTCTTC.

This clonotype was detected ten times or more. The chain couples TRBV9 to TRBJ2-5; 7 bases are shared with TRBD2. Germline CDR1 is SGDLS and CDR2 is YYNGEE. V lost 0 bases, J lost 1 base, and 3 bases stayed unmatched. The CDR3 is 15 amino acids. The DNA for the CDR3 is TGTGCCAGCAGCGTAGGTTGGGGGGGCCAAGAGACCCAGTACTTC. This gives the protein CASSVGWGGQETQYF.

In this sample, this clonotype turned up many times. The V and J genes are TRBV5-1 and TRBJ2-4; D is unclear. Germline CDR1 and CDR2: SGHRS and YFSETQ. There are 16 residues in the CDR3. Trimming shortened V by 4 bases and J by 2 bases, and 16 bases separated the two germline ends. CDR3 amino acids: CASSMDPGGTKNIQYF. DNA for the CDR3: TGCGCCAGCAGCATGGACCCCGGTGGGACCAAAAACATTCAGTACTTC.

The table lists this clonotype with a count of one. The CDR3 spells CASSDSGGSNEKLFF. CDR3 bases: TGTGCCAGCTCGGATTCAGGGGGCTCTAATGAAAAACTGTTTTTT. The rearrangement uses TRBV18 and TRBJ1-4; TRBD1 matches at 8 bases. V was clipped by 6 bases and J by 3 bases; unmatched bases: 6. Germline V lookup: CDR1 KGHSH, CDR2 LQKENI. CDR3 length: 15 amino acids.

This sequence joins TRBV20-1 and TRBJ2-4; maybe TRBD2 (7 bases). The germline gives CDR1 DFQATT, CDR2 SNEGSKA (reference sequence). The length of the CDR3 is 15 residues. Trimming removed 6 bases at V and 0 bases at J, with 15 bases between. CDR3 in DNA: TGCAGTGCCCTGGGGGAGGGGGAAGCCAAAAACATTCAGTACTTC. It yields the protein CSALGEGEAKNIQYF.

The chain carries TRBV29-1 and TRBJ1-1, with TRBD1 as a possible D gene (5 bases). Germline V gives CDR1 SQVTM, CDR2 ANQGSEA. This CDR3 comprises 13 residues. V gave up 3 bases and J gave up 1 base, with 9 bases separating them. The CDR3 bases are TGCAGCGTTGAGGCAGGGCCGAACACTGAAGCTTTCTTT. Translation: CSVEAGPNTEAFF.

This clonotype turned up a few times. Since no conserved phenylalanine or tryptophan closes the CDR3, a read error is the likely cause. V and J are TRBV12-3 or TRBV12-4 and TRBJ2-7; D ambiguous. The V gene lost 6 bases and the J gene lost 4 bases, with 10 bases spanning the gap. The CDR3 covers 12 residues. The CDR3: CASSQLGYEQYL. In DNA form, the CDR3 reads TGTGCCAGCAGCCAACTGGGATACGAGCAGTACCTC.